Listed here is a single T cell receptor beta chain. The ends were cut back, 4 bases at V and 2 bases at J, with 23 bases in the middle. Germline CDR1 SNHLY, CDR2 FYNNEI. The CDR3 covers 18 residues. The data originate from a study of T cell changes during pregnancy in multiple sclerosis. The assay was immunoSEQ multiplex PCR, and TCRdb's table has in-frame clones only and misses some. Of around 75,000 clones in the sample, roughly 90% are singletons; the top ten hold about 0.3%. The sequence came from a female donor in good health, enrolled as a control in a pregnancy study. Sequenced material: CD4+ T cells from peripheral blood mononuclear cells, taken in the third trimester of pregnancy. This chain joins TRBV2 and TRBJ1-1; a weak D match, TRBD1 (6 bases). CDR3 sequence reads: CASSVSSRDINFNTEAFF. As DNA, the CDR3 is TGTGCCAGCAGTGTAAGTTCCCGGGACATAAATTTCAACACTGAAGCTTTCTTT.